One sample yielded the 6 T cell receptor beta chains listed below, sequenced in a study of T cell changes during pregnancy in multiple sclerosis. Measured with immunoSEQ multiplex PCR; TCRdb has only the in-frame clones, and not every one. The table lists 45,000 to 60,000 clones, around 94% of them singletons. The starting material was CD4+ T cells from peripheral blood mononuclear cells, obtained before pregnancy. The receptors come from a female donor with multiple sclerosis, enrolled in a pregnancy study.

V gene TRBV7-2 combines with J gene TRBJ2-1; D is possibly TRBD1 (6 bases). Germline V gene data show CDR1 as SGHTA and CDR2 as FQGNSA. V lost 5 bases and J 3 bases, leaving 17 bases between the germline ends. CDR3 length: 16 amino acids. CDR3 nucleotide sequence: TGTGCCAGCAGCCCTCGAGACAGGATTCTCTACAATGAGCAGTTCTTC. It specifies CASSPRDRILYNEQFF. Based on the CDR3 plus reference TRBV7-2 and TRBJ2-1, the full variable domain is GAGVSQSPSNKVTEKGKDVELRCDPISGHTALYWYRQSLGQGLEFLIYFQGNSAPDKSGLPSDRFSAERTGGSVSTLTIQRTQQEDSAVYLCASSPRDRILYNEQFFGPGTRLTVL.

The V and J genes are TRBV6-1 and TRBJ2-5; 7 bases match TRBD2. This CDR3 is 12 amino acids long. Trimming at V came to 8 bases and at J to 8 bases, leaving 8 bases not matched to a gene. Germline values: CDR1 MNHNS, CDR2 SASEGT. DNA for the CDR3: TGTGCCAGCGGAAGACTAGCTCATACCCAGTACTTC. Its translation is CASGRLAHTQYF.

The J gene is TRBJ2-3, the V gene TRBV20-1; no reliable D call. This CDR3 comprises 11 residues. The germline gives CDR1 DFQATT, CDR2 SNEGSKA (reference sequence). The CDR3 spells CTARSTDTQYF. In DNA, the CDR3 is TGCACAGCCAGGAGCACAGATACGCAGTATTTT.

This chain links TRBV9 with TRBJ2-3; D may be TRBD2 (6 bases). This CDR3 has 13 residues. The germline V and J ends were trimmed by 4 bases and 5 bases, with 11 bases remaining between them. CDR1 is SGDLS, CDR2 YYNGEE, per germline. CDR3 DNA sequence: TGTGCCAGCAGCCTACACGGGGGAGATACGCAGTATTTT. Its protein is CASSLHGGDTQYF.

The V and J genes are TRBV5-1 and TRBJ2-5, with 8 positions matching TRBD1. This CDR3 spans 15 amino acids. With V trimmed by 4 bases and J by 2 bases, 7 bases remained unmatched. Germline assignment: CDR1 SGHRS and CDR2 YFSETQ. The CDR3 spells CASSPGTGAQETQYF. The DNA for the CDR3 is TGCGCCAGCAGCCCCGGGACAGGAGCGCAAGAGACCCAGTACTTC.

CDR3 nucleotide sequence: TGTGCCAGCAGCGGTGGGCGCCTGAACACTGAAGCTTTCTTT. Protein product: CASSGGRLNTEAFF. The chain recombines TRBV9 with TRBJ1-1, with D hard to call. Between the trimmed V and J ends, which lost 3 bases and 0 bases, there was a span of 9 bases. The CDR3 covers 14 residues. From germline, CDR1 is SGDLS and CDR2 YYNGEE.